Presented here are 32 T cell receptor beta chains from one specimen sequenced in a study of CD4+ T cells in melanoma (dated by TCRdb to between 2020 and 2023). Library preparation was by the immunoSEQ multiplex PCR assay. This immuneACCESS table, as held by TCRdb, lists in-frame sequences with V and J called but not all clones. Of the missing ones, under half trace to an unresolved V gene in checked studies; the others have no known cause. This sample gives about 11,000 clones in total; roughly two thirds of them show up just once. Of the sample, 12% to 15% falls within the top ten clones. Input material: cells from a culture (not recorded whether cultured in vitro). The origin of the receptors is a human donor with melanoma.

The chain combines TRBV10-3 with TRBJ2-1, with a possible D match to TRBD1 (6 bases). This CDR3 is 18 amino acids long. Trimming shortened V by 0 bases and J by 6 bases, and 21 bases separated the two germline ends. Per germline, CDR1 ENHRY and CDR2 SYGVKD. The CDR3 reads CAISESIGTPTDSNEQFF. The CDR3 nucleotides are TGTGCCATCAGTGAGTCTATAGGGACACCGACTGACTCCAATGAGCAGTTCTTC.

The sample holds one count of this clone. This sequence joins TRBV6-5 and TRBJ2-1; 10 bases agree with TRBD2. V lost 6 bases, J lost 5 bases, and 7 bases stayed unmatched. CDR3 length: 15 residues. Germline CDR1 and CDR2: MNHEY and SVGAGI. The CDR3, as DNA: TGTGCCAGCAGCGTCCTAGCGGGGGCCCACAATGAGCAGTTCTTC. As protein: CASSVLAGAHNEQFF.

This rearrangement joins TRBV15 to TRBJ2-5; D is undetermined. The CDR3 is made up of 14 amino acids. Trimming cost V 4 bases and J 5 bases, with 14 bases left between them. Germline V gives CDR1 LNHNV, CDR2 YYDKDF (reference sequence). The DNA for the CDR3 is TGTGCCACCAGCACTCCCGTCCTTTTCGAGACCCAGTACTTC. Translating gives CATSTPVLFETQYF.

The chain uses TRBV2 and TRBJ1-1; D ambiguous. The CDR3 contains 13 residues. Between the trimmed V and J ends, which lost 5 bases and 5 bases, there was a span of 12 bases. Looked up from germline, CDR1 is SNHLY and CDR2 is FYNNEI. Written as DNA, the CDR3 is TGTGCCAGCAGTAGCGAGGGCCGGACTGAAGCTTTCTTT. Protein: CASSSEGRTEAFF.

The genes are TRBV19 and TRBJ2-3, with 8 bases aligning to TRBD1. V dropped 9 bases and J dropped 0; count of bases not matched to a gene: 2. The CDR3 spans 13 residues. Germline CDR1 is LNHDA and CDR2 is SQIVND (reference sequence). The CDR3 spells CASRQGSTDTQYF. The CDR3 region has the DNA TGTGCCAGCCGACAGGGGAGCACAGATACGCAGTATTTT.

The V gene is TRBV7-8, the J gene TRBJ1-5, with a tentative D call TRBD1 (5 bases). The germline CDR1 and CDR2 sequences are SGHVS and FQNEAQ. There are 15 residues in the CDR3. Trimming left V 1 base short and J 4 bases short, with 11 bases between. The CDR3 nucleotides read TGTGCCAGCAGCTTAGTGGGGGTACGGAATCAGCCCCAGCATTTT. Translating gives CASSLVGVRNQPQHF.

V usage is TRBV14 and J usage is TRBJ2-5; perhaps TRBD2 as D (6 bases). This CDR3 is 13 amino acids long. Trimming stripped 1 base from V and 4 bases from J, with 7 bases between. The germline V gene encodes CDR1 SGHDN and CDR2 FVKESK. The CDR3 nucleotides read TGTGCCAGCAGCCAAGGACTAGTAGAGACCCAGTACTTC. Its protein product is CASSQGLVETQYF.

This chain uses TRBV6-5 with TRBJ1-2; tentatively, D is TRBD1 (5 bases). V lost 5 bases and J lost 3, with 7 bases in between. Germline V CDR1 and CDR2: MNHEY, SVGAGI. The CDR3 is 12 amino acids. CDR3 in amino acids: CASSEQDYGYTF. In nucleotides, the CDR3 is TGTGCCAGCAGTGAACAGGACTATGGCTACACCTTC.

The rearrangement joins TRBV25-1 to TRBJ1-2, with D possibly being TRBD1 (5 bases). The V gene's germline CDR1 is MGHDK and CDR2 SYGVNS. The CDR3 is made up of 15 amino acids. Trimming removed 1 base from V and 5 bases from J, with 14 bases in between. CDR3 region: CASSESSSGNYGYTF. The DNA for the CDR3 is TGTGCCAGCAGTGAATCCTCGTCAGGGAATTATGGCTACACCTTC.

The J gene is TRBJ2-1, the V gene TRBV2; 7 nucleotides line up with TRBD2. The CDR3 has 14 amino acids. V gave up 6 bases and J gave up 4 bases; unmatched junction bases: 6. The germline V gene has CDR1 SNHLY and CDR2 FYNNEI. The CDR3: CASRLAATYNEQFF. CDR3 DNA sequence: TGTGCCAGCAGGCTAGCGGCAACTTACAATGAGCAGTTCTTC. The full variable domain, rest sourced from reference TRBV2 and TRBJ2-1, is EPEVTQTPSHQVTQMGQEVILRCVPISNHLYFYWYRQILGQKVEFLVSFYNNEISEKSEIFDDQFSVERPDGSNFTLKIRSTKLEDSAMYFCASRLAATYNEQFFGPGTRLTVL.

CDR3 loop: CASSPGSGVVGELFF. As DNA, the CDR3 is TGCGCCAGCAGCCCCGGATCGGGGGTCGTCGGGGAGCTGTTTTTT. The genes are TRBV5-1 and TRBJ2-2, with D perhaps matching TRBD2 (6 bases). Germline lookup yields CDR1 SGHRS and CDR2 YFSETQ. The V gene lost 4 bases and the J gene lost 7 bases, with 17 bases spanning the gap. CDR3 length: 15 amino acids.

This clone was detected only a few times. The chain links TRBV18 to TRBJ2-7; D unclear. The CDR3 spans 17 residues. Germline CDR1 is KGHSH and CDR2 is LQKENI. The V gene lost 1 base and the J gene lost 5 bases, with 21 bases spanning the gap. CDR3 loop: CASSPLSQTSLRDEQYF. CDR3 DNA sequence: TGTGCCAGCTCACCACTATCCCAGACTTCCTTAAGGGACGAGCAGTACTTC.

This clone was found a few times. The chain is built from TRBV5-1 and TRBJ1-2, with D unclear. The ends were cut back, 3 bases at V and 7 bases at J, with 19 bases in the middle. Germline CDR1 and CDR2: SGHRS and YFSETQ. This CDR3 spans 15 amino acids. This CDR3 reads CASSWETPMGAGYTF. The CDR3 DNA follows: TGCGCCAGCAGCTGGGAGACACCCATGGGCGCTGGCTACACCTTC.

The chain is built from TRBV7-9 and TRBJ2-7; 7 bases are a match to TRBD1. The CDR3 consists of 15 residues. Trimming cost V 3 bases and J 3 bases; bases outside gene matches: 8. The germline gives CDR1 SEHNR, CDR2 FQNEAQ (reference sequence). The CDR3 here is CASSFEGASVYEQYF. The CDR3 coding sequence is TGTGCCAGCAGCTTCGAGGGGGCTTCGGTCTACGAGCAGTACTTC.

The chain carries TRBV5-6 and TRBJ2-5, with D maybe TRBD2 (7 bases). Trimming took 1 base from V and 6 from J, leaving 22 bases between them. Germline CDR1 reads SGHDT; CDR2 reads YYEEEE. The CDR3 is 17 amino acids. CDR3 amino acids: CASSLWGRSAGVQTQYF. The DNA of the CDR3 is TGTGCCAGCAGCTTGTGGGGGCGCTCCGCGGGGGTCCAGACCCAGTACTTC.

The chain links TRBV9 to TRBJ1-5; D call uncertain. The CDR3 is 14 residues long. V lost 0 bases to trimming and J lost 4 bases, with 8 bases between them. Per germline, CDR1 SGDLS and CDR2 YYNGEE. The CDR3: CASSVDPGNQPQHF. The DNA of the CDR3 is TGTGCCAGCAGCGTAGATCCGGGGAATCAGCCCCAGCATTTT.

The chain is built from TRBV20-1 and TRBJ1-3, with D tentatively TRBD1 (6 bases). The CDR3 totals 11 residues. Germline V gives CDR1 DFQATT, CDR2 SNEGSKA (reference sequence). V lost 2 bases, J lost 13 bases, and 12 bases lay in between. CDR3 residues: CSARLGQRIYF. DNA of the CDR3: TGCAGTGCTAGATTAGGACAGAGGATATATTTT.

This chain uses TRBV28 with TRBJ2-2; D gene ambiguous. Germline V CDR1 and CDR2: MDHEN, SYDVKM. Trimming took 2 bases from V and 6 from J, leaving 4 bases between them. The CDR3 consists of 12 residues. DNA for the CDR3: TGTGCCAGCAGTTTAATCTCCGGGGAGCTGTTTTTT. It is translated as CASSLISGELFF.

The chain is built from TRBV14 and TRBJ2-3; 9 nucleotides agree with TRBD2. V lost 1 base, J lost 4 bases, and 9 bases stayed unmatched. Germline-derived CDR1 and CDR2 are SGHDN and FVKESK. The CDR3 is 17 amino acids. CDR3 residues: CASSQAQGLARADTQYF. The CDR3 nucleotides are TGTGCCAGCAGCCAAGCCCAGGGACTAGCCCGAGCAGATACGCAGTATTTT.

This chain's CDR3 is CATSRPGLAGHEQYF. CDR3 DNA sequence: TGTGCCACCAGCAGGCCGGGACTAGCAGGCCACGAGCAGTACTTC. This chain connects TRBV15 to TRBJ2-7; 9 nucleotides match TRBD2. The junction had 8 bases not matched to a gene; V was cut back by 3 bases and J by 5 bases. Germline V gene sequence: CDR1 LNHNV, CDR2 YYDKDF (reference sequence). There are 15 residues in the CDR3.

The V call is TRBV5-1, the J call TRBJ2-3; D remains ambiguous. The CDR3 covers 15 residues. Germline loops: CDR1 SGHRS, CDR2 YFSETQ. The germline V and J ends were trimmed by 0 bases and 1 base, with 9 bases remaining between them. This CDR3 is CASSLGARGTDTQYF. CDR3 bases: TGCGCCAGCAGCTTGGGTGCTAGAGGCACAGATACGCAGTATTTT.

The chain uses TRBV6-5 and TRBJ1-2; possibly TRBD1 for D (6 bases). CDR3 size: 14 residues. The germline CDR1 and CDR2 sequences are MNHEY and SVGAGI. Trimming left V 10 bases short and J 6 bases short, with 21 bases between. CDR3 bases: TGTGCCACCCTCCAAAAGGGGGTACGGGATGGCTACACCTTC. It encodes CATLQKGVRDGYTF.

The gene calls are TRBV5-1 and TRBJ1-2, with a tentative D call TRBD1 (5 bases). The V gene lost 0 bases and the J gene lost 0 bases, with 12 bases spanning the gap. Germline-derived CDR1 and CDR2 are SGHRS and YFSETQ. The CDR3 is 16 amino acids. CDR3: CASSLADLQANYGYTF. CDR3 nucleotides: TGCGCCAGCAGCTTGGCCGATTTACAGGCTAACTATGGCTACACCTTC.

The V and J genes are TRBV19 and TRBJ1-6; TRBD1 aligns across 7 bases. The germline gives CDR1 LNHDA, CDR2 SQIVND (reference sequence). The length of the CDR3 is 14 residues. The junction had 2 bases not matched to a gene; V was cut back by 3 bases and J by 6 bases. The CDR3 region has the DNA TGTGCCAGTAGTATCTGGGACAGTAATTCACCCCTCCACTTT. Translating gives CASSIWDSNSPLHF.

J is TRBJ2-5 and V is TRBV7-9; 10 bases are shared with TRBD1. Per germline, CDR1 SEHNR and CDR2 FQNEAQ (reference sequence). The V and J ends lost 4 bases and 4 bases, in that order; junction bases with no gene match: 9. The CDR3 spans 16 residues. CDR3 sequence: CASSSNPGDRGETQYF. CDR3 nucleotides: TGTGCCAGCAGCTCAAACCCCGGGGACAGGGGAGAGACCCAGTACTTC. Together with reference TRBV7-9 and TRBJ2-5, the CDR3 gives the full variable domain: DTGVSQNPRHKITKRGQNVTFRCDPISEHNRLYWYRQTLGQGPEFLTYFQNEAQLEKSRLLSDRFSAERPKGSFSTLEIQRTEQGDSAMYLCASSSNPGDRGETQYFGPGTRLLVL.

The chain is built from TRBV18 and TRBJ2-7; weak D call: TRBD1 (5 bases). CDR3 size: 12 residues. Trimming shortened V by 6 bases and J by 3 bases, and 9 bases separated the two germline ends. The germline V gene has CDR1 KGHSH and CDR2 LQKENI. Here the CDR3 DNA reads TGTGCCAGCTCCGGACACCTCTACGAGCAGTACTTC. Translated: CASSGHLYEQYF.

The V call is TRBV11-3, the J call TRBJ2-7, with D hard to call. The CDR3 runs 12 residues. V was pared by 5 bases and J by 3 bases, with 8 bases between. Germline V gives CDR1 SGHNT, CDR2 YENEEA. CDR3 DNA: TGTGCCAGCAGCCCCAACGGCTACGAGCAGTACTTC. It codes for CASSPNGYEQYF.

This clone was counted a few times. J is TRBJ1-2 and V is TRBV7-3; 9 bases are shared with TRBD1. The CDR3 covers 13 residues. CDR1 is SGHTA, CDR2 FQGTGA, per germline. V dropped 4 bases and J dropped 13; count of bases not matched to a gene: 10. The CDR3 sequence: CASSSSWRDRATF. The CDR3 region has the DNA TGTGCCAGCAGCTCTTCCTGGCGGGACAGGGCCACCTTC.

The chain uses TRBV4-1 and TRBJ1-1; no clear D gene. The CDR3 runs to 13 residues. Trimming shortened V by 4 bases and J by 0 bases, and 6 bases separated the two germline ends. The germline gives CDR1 MGHRA, CDR2 YSYEKL. The CDR3 region is CASSRRVNTEAFF. CDR3 sequence (DNA): TGCGCCAGCAGCCGGCGGGTGAACACTGAAGCTTTCTTT.

The chain is built from TRBV11-2 and TRBJ2-5, with 7 nucleotides matching TRBD1. This CDR3 contains 15 residues. Germline assignment: CDR1 SGHAT and CDR2 FQNNGV. The V gene end was trimmed by 1 base and the J gene end by 2 bases; junction bases not matched to a gene: 4. DNA for the CDR3: TGTGCCAGCAGCTTAGCGGGACAGTATCAAGAGACCCAGTACTTC. Encoded protein: CASSLAGQYQETQYF.

The CDR3 here is CASSELRGMNTGELFF. Here the CDR3 DNA reads TGTGCCAGCAGTGAACTGCGGGGGATGAACACCGGGGAGCTGTTTTTT. This chain joins TRBV25-1 and TRBJ2-2; 7 bases match TRBD2. The CDR3 has 16 residues. V gave up 2 bases and J gave up 1 base; unmatched junction bases: 4. Germline V CDR1 and CDR2: MGHDK, SYGVNS. Complete variable domain (other parts from reference TRBV25-1 and TRBJ2-2): EADIYQTPRYLVIGTGKKITLECSQTMGHDKMYWYQQDPGMELHLIHYSYGVNSTEKGDLSSESTVSRIRTEHFPLTLESARPSHTSQYLCASSELRGMNTGELFFGEGSRLTVL.

The genes are TRBV7-3 and TRBJ2-5; 7 bases are shared with TRBD2. CDR3 length equals 13 residues. Per germline, CDR1 SGHTA and CDR2 FQGTGA. Trimming at V came to 5 bases and at J to 5 bases, leaving 5 bases not matched to a gene. The CDR3 sequence: CASSPGGGETQYF. Written as DNA, the CDR3 is TGTGCCAGCAGCCCGGGGGGTGGTGAGACCCAGTACTTC. The full variable domain, completed using reference TRBV7-3 and TRBJ2-5, is GAGVSQTPSNKVTEKGKYVELRCDPISGHTALYWYRQSLGQGPEFLIYFQGTGAADDSGLPNDRFFAVRPEGSVSTLKIQRTERGDSAVYLCASSPGGGETQYFGPGTRLLVL.